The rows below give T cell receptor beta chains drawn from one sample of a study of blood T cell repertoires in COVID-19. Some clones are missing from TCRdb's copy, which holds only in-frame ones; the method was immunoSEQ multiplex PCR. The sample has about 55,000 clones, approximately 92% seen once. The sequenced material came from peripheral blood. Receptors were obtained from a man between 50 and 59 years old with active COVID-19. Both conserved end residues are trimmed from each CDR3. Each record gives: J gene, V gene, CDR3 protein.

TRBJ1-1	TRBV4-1	VSSLLGGAEQAF
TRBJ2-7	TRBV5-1	ASTWTAGDTYEQY
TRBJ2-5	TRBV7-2	ASSLEGAHWETQY
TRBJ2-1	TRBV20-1	SASGTQGRYYNEQF
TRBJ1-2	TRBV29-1	SVDGVWGYT
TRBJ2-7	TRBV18	ASSPGPLTGGLRASYEQY
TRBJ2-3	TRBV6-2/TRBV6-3	ASSYPQSLAGRTDTQY
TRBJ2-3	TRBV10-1	ASSESTASGGITDTQY
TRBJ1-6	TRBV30	AWSMGQGASPLH
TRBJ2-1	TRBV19	ASSSGLAGNEQF
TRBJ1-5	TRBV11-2	ASSLGPGGQPQH
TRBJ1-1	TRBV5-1	ASSLSGTNTEAF
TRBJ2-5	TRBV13	ASSTLAFQETQY
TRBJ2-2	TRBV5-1	ASSLTSAPGELF
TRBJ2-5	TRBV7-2	ASSKRGRRQETQY
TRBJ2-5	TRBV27	ASSYSGRANQETQY
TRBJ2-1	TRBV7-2	ASSSLAGGLYNEQF